The source of this T cell receptor beta chain is a study of T cell responses to AZD1222 COVID-19 vaccine. General observations from the study: Close to half of spike-specific TCRs reportedly recognize unmutated variant regions. Following two doses of AZD1222, Spike-specific TCR breadth and depth rose.

A remark on this clone: Its antigen remains unidentified.

Only in-frame clones appear in the TCRdb table, and some are missing; sequencing was by immunoSEQ multiplex PCR. Of fewer than 130,000 clones listed, 81% are singletons. This CDR3 is built from 16 residues. CDR1 and CDR2 (germline): SGDLS, YYNGEE. Unmatched junction bases numbered 10, after V lost 3 bases and J lost 4 bases. The material was peripheral blood, obtained on day 0 of AZD1222 vaccination. The receptor's source is an adult in good health. The rearrangement uses TRBV9 and TRBJ2-3; 8 bases map to TRBD1. This chain's CDR3 is CASSDPGQGRADTQYF. The CDR3 DNA follows: TGTGCCAGCAGCGATCCCGGACAGGGTAGGGCAGATACGCAGTATTTT.